The rows below give T cell receptor beta chains drawn from one sample of a study of CD8 T cells in Susac syndrome. Using its own MiXCR run on the immunoSEQ multiplex PCR reads, TCRdb lists one record per CDR3 protein. Among 200,000 or so distinct CDR3 sequences, around 96% were seen once, and the ten largest hold just under 0.095%. The sample taken for sequencing was CD4+ T cells from PBMCs. The source of these receptors is a human donor with multiple sclerosis. Both conserved end residues are part of each CDR3. A D gene is named only where the DNA matches it firmly. Clone sizes are given selectively: once, few, many, or a class where the clone is expanded.

clone_size	v_call	d_call	j_call	cdr3_nt	cdr3_aa
.	TRBV29-1	.	TRBJ2-3	TGCAGCATACAGGAGTTCACAGATACGCAGTATTTT	CSIQEFTDTQYF
few	TRBV7-9	.	TRBJ1-5	TGTGCCAGCAGCTTTAATCTGGAGCCCCAGCATTTT	CASSFNLEPQHF
.	TRBV14	TRBD1	TRBJ2-5	TGTGCCAGCAGCCAATTAACAGGGGGCGAAGAGACCCAGTACTTC	CASSQLTGGEETQYF
.	TRBV6-2/TRBV6-3	.	TRBJ2-5	TGTGCCAGCACTCAGTTGGGGGCCCTCGAGTACTTC	CASTQLGALEYF
.	TRBV30	TRBD1	TRBJ2-7	TGTGCCTGGGCCCCGGGACAGACCTACGAGCAGTACTTC	CAWAPGQTYEQYF
.	TRBV30	.	TRBJ2-7	TGTGCCTCCCGAGGGGCCCAGGAGCAGTACTTC	CASRGAQEQYF
.	TRBV5-1	.	TRBJ1-1	TGCGCCAGCAGCTTGGTGGGGGGCCCGAACACTGAAGCTTTCTTT	CASSLVGGPNTEAFF
.	TRBV20-1	TRBD2	TRBJ2-1	TGCAGTGCTCGGGGGCTAGCGGGGGTATACAATGAGCAGTTCTTC	CSARGLAGVYNEQFF
.	TRBV24-1	TRBD1	TRBJ1-4	TGTGCCACCTCAGACAGGGGTGAAAAACTGTTTTTT	CATSDRGEKLFF
once	TRBV2	TRBD2	TRBJ2-1	TGTGCCAGCAGAGGGGACTACTCCTACAATGAGCAGTTCTTC	CASRGDYSYNEQFF
.	TRBV2	.	TRBJ2-1	TGTGCCAGCAGTGGAATTACCAACAATGAGCAGTTCTTC	CASSGITNNEQFF
.	TRBV29-1	.	TRBJ1-3	TGCAGCGTCGGACGGGCAGCCTCTGGAAACACCATATATTTT	CSVGRAASGNTIYF
.	TRBV27	.	TRBJ2-7	TGTGCCAGCAGTCATCTAGGGACGGGTACCTACGAGCAGTACTTC	CASSHLGTGTYEQYF
.	TRBV30	.	TRBJ1-1	TGTGCCTGGAGTGGGGGGGGCTATGGCACTGAAGCTTTCTTT	CAWSGGGYGTEAFF
.	TRBV3-1	.	TRBJ1-5	TGTGCCAGCAGCCAAAGGTGGACAGTAAATCAGCCCCAGCATTTT	CASSQRWTVNQPQHF
.	TRBV3-1	TRBD1	TRBJ2-1	TGTGCCAGCAGCCACGGACAGGGGATTGAGCAGTTCTTC	CASSHGQGIEQFF
.	TRBV18	TRBD1	TRBJ1-4	TGTGCCAGCTCGGAGGGACAGGGGGCAGCTAATGAAAAACTGTTTTTT	CASSEGQGAANEKLFF
once	TRBV30	.	TRBJ1-3	TGTGCCTGGAGTGTTGGACAGAGTGACGGGGACACCATATATTTT	CAWSVGQSDGDTIYF
.	TRBV7-2	TRBD2	TRBJ2-1	TGTGCCAGCAGCTTCCAACTAGCGGCTAACAATGAGCAGTTCTTC	CASSFQLAANNEQFF
.	TRBV29-1	TRBD2	TRBJ2-3	TGCAGCGTTGTGGGGGCGGGGGGACCTGCAGATACGCAGTATTTT	CSVVGAGGPADTQYF
.	TRBV30	.	TRBJ1-2	TGTGCCTGGAGTCCCGGACAGACATATGGCTACACCTTC	CAWSPGQTYGYTF
.	TRBV28	.	TRBJ2-7	TGTGCCAGCACTCGCGGCGCCTCCTACGAGCAGTACTTC	CASTRGASYEQYF
once	TRBV20-1	.	TRBJ2-7	TGCAGTGTCTCGGACCCAATTGAGAGCGAGCAGTACTTC	CSVSDPIESEQYF
.	TRBV18	TRBD1	TRBJ2-7	TGTGCCAGCTCACACCGGGACAGCTCCTACGAGCAGTACTTC	CASSHRDSSYEQYF
.	TRBV7-9	.	TRBJ2-3	TGTGCCAGCAGCTTTCGGGCTAGCACAGATACGCAGTATTTT	CASSFRASTDTQYF
.	TRBV5-1	TRBD2	TRBJ2-7	TGCGCCAGCAGCGCGGGACTAGCGGACTCCTACGAGCAGTACTTC	CASSAGLADSYEQYF
.	TRBV24-1	.	TRBJ1-5	TGTGCCACCAGTGATTCGACAGGCTCTGGTCAGCCCCAGCATTTT	CATSDSTGSGQPQHF
.	TRBV30	.	TRBJ2-7	TGTGCCTGGAGTGTAGGGCAGTACGAGCAGTACTTC	CAWSVGQYEQYF
.	TRBV18	.	TRBJ1-3	TGTGCCAGCTCACCCTTCGTTCTAGCGTCTGGAAACACCATATATTTT	CASSPFVLASGNTIYF
.	TRBV15	.	TRBJ1-1	TGTGCCACTGCCTACCGGGACACAGATGAAGCTTTCTTT	CATAYRDTDEAFF
.	TRBV20-1	.	TRBJ2-5	TGCAGTGTCCGGGGTCGCTTTCAAGAGACCCAGTACTTC	CSVRGRFQETQYF
.	TRBV4-1	TRBD1	TRBJ1-2	TGCGCCAGCAGCCAAGATCGAACGACAGGGGAATACTATGGCTACACCTTC	CASSQDRTTGEYYGYTF
.	TRBV4-1	.	TRBJ1-2	TGCGCCAGCAGCCAGCGGGACGGCTATGGCTACACCTTC	CASSQRDGYGYTF
.	TRBV24-1	.	TRBJ1-2	TGTGCCACCAGTGAACCCTCCTTGGGCTACACCTTC	CATSEPSLGYTF
.	TRBV30	.	TRBJ1-1	TGTGCCTGGGTGAATGGGATGGGTAAAGCTTTCTTT	CAWVNGMGKAFF
.	TRBV29-1	.	TRBJ2-3	TGCAGCGGGCGATACGCCAACAGTCCGGATACGCAGTATTTT	CSGRYANSPDTQYF
.	TRBV3-1	.	TRBJ2-6	TGTGCCAGCAGCCAAGATGGGCTCCCTAGCTCTGGGGCCAACGTCCTGACTTTC	CASSQDGLPSSGANVLTF
.	TRBV18	.	TRBJ1-1	TGTGCCAGCTCAGACCAACGGACAGCCGAAGCTTTCTTT	CASSDQRTAEAFF
once	TRBV20-1	TRBD2	TRBJ2-2	TGCAGTGCTCGGACTAGCGGAAACACCGGGGAGCTGTTTTTT	CSARTSGNTGELFF
.	TRBV12-3/TRBV12-4	.	TRBJ2-3	TGTGCCAGCAGCCCGCTCCAAGATACGCAGTATTTT	CASSPLQDTQYF
.	TRBV9	TRBD2	TRBJ2-1	TGTGCCAGCAGCGTAGGCCCAGCGGGAGAGCAGTTCTTC	CASSVGPAGEQFF
.	TRBV12-3/TRBV12-4	.	TRBJ1-2	TGTGCCAGCAGTTTGGCTGGGAGATCTAACTATGGCTACACCTTC	CASSLAGRSNYGYTF
.	TRBV24-1	TRBD1	TRBJ1-5	TGTGCCACCAGTGATCGGACAGGGGGCCCAGATCAGCCCCAGCATTTT	CATSDRTGGPDQPQHF
.	TRBV30	TRBD1	TRBJ1-2	TGTGCCTGGAGTGCGACAGGGGATGGCTACACCTTC	CAWSATGDGYTF
.	TRBV2	.	TRBJ1-3	TGTGCCAGCAGTGCCAACGAAGGTCGGGCTGGAAACACCATATATTTT	CASSANEGRAGNTIYF
.	TRBV15	.	TRBJ2-1	TGTGCCACCAGCAGAGATGAGCTCAGTGAGCAGTTCTTC	CATSRDELSEQFF
.	TRBV20-1	TRBD2	TRBJ2-7	TGCAGTGCTCAATTCGGGACTAGCAGGCACGAGCAGTACTTC	CSAQFGTSRHEQYF
.	TRBV5-6	.	TRBJ2-1	TGTGCCAGCAGCTTGACCCCTCAGGGTGGGGTCAATGAGCAGTTCTTC	CASSLTPQGGVNEQFF
.	TRBV3-1	.	TRBJ2-5	TGTGCCAGCAGCCCAGTAGCGTGGAGTGGAGAGACCCAGTACTTC	CASSPVAWSGETQYF
.	TRBV7-9	.	TRBJ1-4	TGTGCCAGCAGCTTGGATGAAAAACTGTTTTTT	CASSLDEKLFF
.	TRBV7-2	.	TRBJ2-3	TGTGCCAGCAGCCCCTCCGCCGGGTCAGATACGCAGTATTTT	CASSPSAGSDTQYF
.	TRBV11-2	TRBD1	TRBJ1-2	TGTGCCAGCAGCCCACAGGGGCACTATGGCTACACCTTC	CASSPQGHYGYTF